This T cell receptor (beta chain) was captured in a study of T-cell reconstitution after alpha-beta-depleted transplantation in children. Preparation of the TCRbeta library used unique molecular identifiers. TCRdb re-called the PCR reads with MiXCR, one entry per CDR3 protein. The sample records about 610,000 distinct CDR3 sequences, over 9.5% being singletons. This clonotype occurred many times. The CDR3 length is 14 residues. Germline V lookup: CDR1 MRHNA, CDR2 SNTAGT. Unmatched junction bases numbered 8, after V lost 5 bases and J lost 8 bases. The V call is TRBV6-4, the J call TRBJ2-1; TRBD1 agrees at 8 bases. Here the sequenced sample was PBMCs from the stem cell graft donor, taken from the stem cell graft. The TCR comes from a human donor who donated a stem cell graft to a child with acute myeloid leukemia. DNA for the CDR3: TGTGCCAGCAGTCCGGACAGGGAAAGCCATGAGCAGTTCTTC. Translating it yields CASSPDRESHEQFF.